Shown below are 4 T cell receptor beta chains from a single sample sequenced in a study of blood T cell repertoires in COVID-19. Produced via immunoSEQ multiplex PCR; TCRdb's table is partial and in-frame only. This table has 200,000 to 300,000 clones, around 86% appearing once. The sample comprised peripheral blood. The receptors stem from a woman aged 60-75 years with COVID-19, enrolled during active disease.

The chain recombines TRBV24-1 with TRBJ1-5; perhaps TRBD1 as D (6 bases). Per the germline V gene, CDR1 is KGHDR and CDR2 is SFDVKD. The CDR3 consists of 17 residues. Trimming took off 3 bases at V and 3 bases at J, with 17 bases between the two ends. CDR3 DNA sequence: TGTGCCACCAGTGATGCTTTTACGACAGGTATCAATCAGCCCCAGCATTTT. Protein product: CATSDAFTTGINQPQHF.

The rearrangement joins TRBV9 to TRBJ2-2, with unresolved D. With 3 bases removed from V and 7 bases from J, the gap between germline ends came to 13 bases. This CDR3 region has 14 residues. Germline CDR1 is SGDLS and CDR2 is YYNGEE. The CDR3 sequence is CASSDLPGSGELFF. In DNA, the CDR3 is TGTGCCAGCAGCGACCTCCCGGGTAGCGGGGAGCTGTTTTTT.

The rearrangement uses TRBV5-5 and TRBJ1-2, with 9 bases lining up with TRBD1. The CDR3 is 15 residues long. V was pared by 3 bases and J by 4 bases, with 7 bases of the junction left unmatched. In germline, CDR1 is SGHKS, CDR2 YYEKEE (reference sequence). DNA for the CDR3: TGTGCCAGCAGCTCCGGGACAGGGTCCGGCTATGGCTACACCTTC. This codes for CASSSGTGSGYGYTF. Drawing the rest from reference TRBV5-5 and TRBJ1-2, the complete variable domain is DAGVTQSPTHLIKTRGQQVTLRCSPISGHKSVSWYQQVLGQGPQFIFQYYEKEERGRGNFPDRFSARQFPNYSSELNVNALLLGDSALYLCASSSGTGSGYGYTFGSGTRLTVV.

The chain is built from TRBV3-1 (or the pseudogene TRBV3-2) and TRBJ1-1, with D unresolved. The length of the CDR3 is 13 residues. The V end was cut by 6 bases, the J end by 7 bases, with 15 bases between. The germline V gene encodes CDR1 LGHDT and CDR2 YNNKEL (reference sequence). The CDR3: CASRLVPYNEAFF. The CDR3 DNA reads as TGTGCCAGCAGACTCGTGCCCTATAATGAAGCTTTCTTT.